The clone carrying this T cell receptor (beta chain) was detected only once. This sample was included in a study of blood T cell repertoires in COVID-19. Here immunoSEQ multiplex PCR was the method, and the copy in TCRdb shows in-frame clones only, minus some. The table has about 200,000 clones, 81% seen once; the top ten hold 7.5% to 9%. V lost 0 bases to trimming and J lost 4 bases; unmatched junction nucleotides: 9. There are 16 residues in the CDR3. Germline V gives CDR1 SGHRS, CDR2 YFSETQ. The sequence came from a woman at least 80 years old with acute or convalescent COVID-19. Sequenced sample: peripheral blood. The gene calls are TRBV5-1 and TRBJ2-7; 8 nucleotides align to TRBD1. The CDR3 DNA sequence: TGCGCCAGCAGCTTGGGAGGGACAGGTGGAGAATACGAGCAGTACTTC. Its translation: CASSLGGTGGEYEQYF.